The 6 T cell receptor beta chains below were found in one sample sequenced in a study of T and B cells in COVID-19 patients. BIOMED2 TRB-A/B primer pools were used in multiplex TRB PCR. TCRdb used MiXCR to reprocess the multiplex PCR reads, holding one entry per CDR3 protein. The profile covers 3,500 to 4,500 distinct CDR3 sequences, with around 23% appearing a single time and about 23% taken by the ten largest. Blood genomic DNA input for TRB amplification was roughly 220-500 ng. The sequenced sample was blood. Receptors originate from a human donor with active COVID-19.

The chain employs TRBV12-3 or TRBV12-4 and TRBJ1-1, with TRBD1 identical over 12 bases. CDR3 length equals 16 residues. V shed 8 bases, J shed 5 bases, and the junction held 12 bases outside the gene matches. The CDR3 region has the DNA TGTGCCAGCTTTCCGGGACAGGGGGCGTCGTGGACTGAAGCTTTCTTT. Translated, it gives CASFPGQGASWTEAFF.

The genes are TRBV4-2 and TRBJ2-7, with D perhaps assigned TRBD1 or TRBD2 (5 bases each). This CDR3 is 15 amino acids long. Germline-derived CDR1 and CDR2 are LGHNA and YNFKEQ. V dropped 1 base and J dropped 7 bases, with 17 bases sitting between them. The CDR3 coding sequence is TGTGCCAGCAGCCAAGGGGGACCCCAGCAGGGTGAGCAGTACTTC. Translated: CASSQGGPQQGEQYF.

The J gene is TRBJ1-3, the V gene TRBV6-1, with TRBD1 matching 7 bases. V lost 4 bases and J lost 8; bases outside the gene matches: 11. This CDR3 has 15 amino acids. The germline gives CDR1 MNHNS, CDR2 SASEGT. Here the CDR3 reads CASSVGPGGWDTIYF. CDR3 in DNA: TGTGCCAGCAGTGTTGGACCAGGGGGTTGGGACACCATATATTTT.

This clonotype rates as medium-sized (0.01 to 0.1%). The rearrangement links TRBV6-5 to TRBJ1-5, with a tentative D call TRBD1 (5 bases). The V and J ends lost 6 bases and 5 bases respectively, with 17 bases between them. Germline lookup yields CDR1 MNHEY and CDR2 SVGAGI. The length of the CDR3 is 15 residues. The CDR3: CASSNAGTNYQPQHF. The CDR3 nucleotides are TGTGCCAGCAGCAACGCCGGGACCAACTATCAGCCCCAGCATTTT.

This clonotype rates as medium-sized. This rearrangement joins TRBV19 to TRBJ1-2; perhaps TRBD1 as D (5 bases). CDR1 is LNHDA and CDR2 is SQIVND in the germline V gene (reference sequence). The CDR3 spans 11 residues. V dropped 6 bases and J dropped 5 bases, with 7 bases sitting between them. CDR3 loop: CASRDIYGYTF. The CDR3 DNA follows: TGTGCCAGTAGGGACATATATGGCTACACCTTC.

V is TRBV4-3 and J is TRBJ2-2; no definite D call. This CDR3 spans 16 amino acids. The V gene lost 0 bases and the J gene lost 8 bases, with 16 bases spanning the gap. Looked up from germline, CDR1 is LGHNA and CDR2 is YSLEER. CDR3 loop: CASSQDSRIRLGELFF. The CDR3, as DNA: TGCGCCAGCAGCCAAGATAGTAGGATCCGGCTAGGGGAGCTGTTTTTT.